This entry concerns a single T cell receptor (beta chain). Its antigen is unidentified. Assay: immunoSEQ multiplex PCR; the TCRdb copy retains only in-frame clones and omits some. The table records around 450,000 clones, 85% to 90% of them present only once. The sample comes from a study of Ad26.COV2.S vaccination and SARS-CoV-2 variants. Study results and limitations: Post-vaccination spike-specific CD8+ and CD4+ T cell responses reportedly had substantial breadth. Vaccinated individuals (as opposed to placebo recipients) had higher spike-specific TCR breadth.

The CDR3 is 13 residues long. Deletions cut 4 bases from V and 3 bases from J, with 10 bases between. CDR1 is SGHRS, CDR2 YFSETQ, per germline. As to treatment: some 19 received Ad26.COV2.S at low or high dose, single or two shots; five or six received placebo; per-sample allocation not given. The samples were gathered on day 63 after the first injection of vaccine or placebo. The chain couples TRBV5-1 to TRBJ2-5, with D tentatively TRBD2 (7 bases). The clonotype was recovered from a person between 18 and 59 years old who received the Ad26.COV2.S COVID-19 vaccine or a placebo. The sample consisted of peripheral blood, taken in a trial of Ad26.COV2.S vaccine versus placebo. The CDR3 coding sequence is TGCGCCAGCAGCCCGGGGGGCGAAGAGACCCAGTACTTC. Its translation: CASSPGGEETQYF. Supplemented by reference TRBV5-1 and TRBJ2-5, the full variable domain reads KAGVTQTPRYLIKTRGQQVTLSCSPISGHRSVSWYQQTPGQGLQFLFEYFSETQRNKGNFPGRFSGRQFSNSRSEMNVSTLELGDSALYLCASSPGGEETQYFGPGTRLLVL.